This T cell receptor (beta chain) is drawn from a study of PD-L1 blockade in urothelial cancer. As for the study in general: A median of about 140,000 T cells was found in the blood samples.

The patients' disease, urothelial carcinoma, was locally advanced or metastatic. Using immunoSEQ multiplex PCR, the repertoire was profiled, and TCRdb retains in-frame clones only, with some absent. The sample lists about 51,000 clones, more than 75% occurring once. The material sequenced was PBMCs, taken around atezolizumab (anti-PD-L1) treatment. This receptor was identified in a man between 60 and 70 years old with urothelial cancer.

The chain's CDR3 is CASSQLPSYEQYF. As DNA, the CDR3 is TGCGCCAGCAGCCAACTCCCCTCCTACGAGCAGTACTTC. The V gene is TRBV4-1, the J gene TRBJ2-7; no clear D. Germline V lookup: CDR1 MGHRA, CDR2 YSYEKL. Trimming stripped 2 bases from V and 0 bases from J, with 5 bases between. This CDR3 is built from 13 residues.